In its sample, the clone carrying this T cell receptor beta chain was seen a few times. Its target is not known. Carried by the TCR beta cDNA libraries were unique molecular identifiers. TCRdb reprocessed the PCR reads via MiXCR and lists one record per CDR3 protein. The top ten hold more than 0.45% of the sample, which has roughly 730,000 distinct CDR3 sequences, roughly 27% seen once. V dropped 2 bases and J dropped 5; count of bases not matched to a gene: 2. CDR1 is ENHRY and CDR2 is SYGVKD in the germline V gene. The CDR3 totals 13 residues. The sample is drawn from a study of post-analysis software for immune sequencing data. Points from the study as a whole: Controls had lower frequencies than patients of 4 or 5 TRBV segments, which included TRBV5-6, TRBV5-1 and TRBV20-1.

The sequenced sample was blood. This sequence originates from a girl aged 10 to 17 with multiple sclerosis. V and J are TRBV10-3 and TRBJ2-5; TRBD1 matches at 7 bases. The CDR3 sequence is CAISEQGDETQYF. The CDR3 region has the DNA TGTGCCATCAGTGAGCAGGGGGACGAGACCCAGTACTTC.